These 16 T cell receptor beta chains originate from one sample sequenced in a study of CD8+ T cells in alopecia areata. This sample's treatment: oral pan-JAK inhibitor, 5-10 mg twice daily. RNA was extracted and reverse transcribed into cDNA as the sequencing template. Method: immunoSEQ multiplex PCR; TCRdb's copy keeps in-frame clones and lacks some. This table has about 90,000 clones, roughly 40% appearing once. The sample here was CD8+ T cells sorted from blood, taken at week 24, from a patient treated with tofacitinib. These receptors all come from a human donor with alopecia areata.

The sample holds many counts of this clone. The chain's CDR3 is CASGGTGLNEQFF. The CDR3 region has the DNA TGTGCCAGCGGCGGGACAGGCCTCAATGAGCAGTTCTTC. The chain employs TRBV28 and TRBJ2-1; TRBD1 matches 8 bases. In germline, CDR1 is MDHEN, CDR2 SYDVKM. CDR3 length: 13 amino acids. V shed 8 bases and J 6 bases; nucleotides not matched to a gene: 6.

This chain joins TRBV15 and TRBJ2-6, with a possible D match to TRBD1 (5 bases). V lost 0 bases to trimming and J lost 2 bases, with 8 bases between them. Germline CDR1 and CDR2: LNHNV and YYDKDF (reference sequence). The CDR3 length is 16 residues. CDR3 sequence (DNA): TGTGCCACCAGCAGAGATAAAGGGGCTGGGGCCAACGTCCTGACTTTC. Protein product: CATSRDKGAGANVLTF.

This clone was picked up a small number of times. This chain joins TRBV29-1 and TRBJ2-1; D is possibly TRBD2 (5 bases). CDR1 is SQVTM and CDR2 is ANQGSEA in the germline V gene. The CDR3 covers 13 residues. V gave up 7 bases and J gave up 0 bases, with 10 bases separating them. The DNA of the CDR3 is TGCAGCGCCGGAGGCGGCTCCTACAATGAGCAGTTCTTC. This sequence encodes CSAGGGSYNEQFF.

Of note for this clone: This specimen includes other DNA sequences encoding the same CDR3. The chain is built from TRBV29-1 and TRBJ1-1, with D maybe TRBD1 (6 bases). Trimming took 1 base from V and 0 from J, leaving 27 bases between them. The germline V gene has CDR1 SQVTM and CDR2 ANQGSEA. The CDR3 contains 20 residues. This chain's CDR3 is CSVEGGVQKGGQIMNTEAFF. The CDR3, as DNA: TGCAGCGTTGAAGGGGGGGTGCAGAAAGGGGGGCAGATAATGAACACTGAAGCTTTCTTT.

The CDR3 bases are TGTGCCAGCAGTTTATGGAGCAATCAGCCCCAGCATTTT. This encodes CASSLWSNQPQHF. This chain links TRBV27 with TRBJ1-5, with D unclear. This CDR3 has 13 amino acids. V was cut by 1 base and J by 1 base, with 2 bases left in between. CDR1 and CDR2 (germline): MNHEY, SMNVEV (reference sequence).

V is TRBV11-2 and J is TRBJ2-3; D unresolved. V shed 2 bases and J shed 4 bases, with 4 bases lying between them. Germline V gene sequence: CDR1 SGHAT, CDR2 FQNNGV. The CDR3 loop spans 12 amino acids. Here the CDR3 DNA reads TGTGCCAGCAGCTTAAGTCCAGATACGCAGTATTTT. Its translation: CASSLSPDTQYF.

The chain recombines TRBV7-2 with TRBJ2-3; D is perhaps TRBD2 (6 bases). Germline CDR1 is SGHTA and CDR2 is FQGNSA. This CDR3 has 16 amino acids. The V end was cut by 5 bases, the J end by 0 bases, with 15 bases between. The CDR3 DNA reads as TGTGCCAGCAGCAGACTAGTCCCCCTGAGCACAGATACGCAGTATTTT. Protein: CASSRLVPLSTDTQYF.

This clone has a handful of counts. V and J are TRBV29-1 and TRBJ2-7; D may correspond to TRBD1 or TRBD2 (6 bases each). The CDR3 consists of 13 residues. Germline-derived CDR1 and CDR2 are SQVTM and ANQGSEA. V shed 7 bases and J shed 6 bases, with 19 bases lying between them. CDR3 in amino acids: CSGRTTGSSEQYF. DNA for the CDR3: TGCAGCGGTAGGACTACAGGGAGCTCCGAGCAGTACTTC.

The chain is built from TRBV15 and TRBJ1-5, with 9 bases lining up with TRBD1. The CDR3 has 15 residues. Per germline, CDR1 LNHNV and CDR2 YYDKDF (reference sequence). The trim removed 1 base at V and 7 bases at J, leaving 5 bases unmatched. DNA for the CDR3: TGTGCCACCAGCAGAGGGGGACAGGGCAGACAGCCCCAGCATTTT. This gives the protein CATSRGGQGRQPQHF.

The table lists this clone with a count of one. CDR3 coding DNA: TGCAGCGTTGAGCCTAGCGGGAGGACTACAGATACGCAGTATTTT. It specifies CSVEPSGRTTDTQYF. V usage is TRBV29-1 and J usage is TRBJ2-3, with 11 positions matching TRBD2. Trimming cost V 3 bases and J 3 bases; bases outside gene matches: 5. The CDR3 is 15 amino acids. Germline V gene lookup returns CDR1 SQVTM and CDR2 ANQGSEA.

V and J are TRBV29-1 and TRBJ2-5; 10 nucleotides line up with TRBD1. Trimming removed 1 base from V and 4 bases from J; junction bases left unmatched: 12. CDR1 and CDR2 from the germline V gene are SQVTM and ANQGSEA. The CDR3 is made up of 17 amino acids. Here the CDR3 DNA reads TGCAGCGTTGAAGTGCGAGCCGGGACAGGGGACGGAGAGACCCAGTACTTC. Translated: CSVEVRAGTGDGETQYF.

This clone was observed a few times. The CDR3 coding sequence is TGTGCCAGCAGCGGGACAGGGGTGAGCGGCAATCAGCCCCAGCATTTT. Translated: CASSGTGVSGNQPQHF. The chain recombines TRBV9 with TRBJ1-5; 9 bases agree with TRBD1. CDR1 SGDLS and CDR2 YYNGEE come from the germline V gene. The CDR3 consists of 16 residues. With V trimmed by 3 bases and J by 2 bases, 6 bases remained unmatched. Looking up the rest from reference TRBV9 and TRBJ1-5 gives the full variable domain: DSGVTQTPKHLITATGQRVTLRCSPRSGDLSVYWYQQSLDQGLQFLIQYYNGEERAKGNILERFSAQQFPDLHSELNLSSLELGDSALYFCASSGTGVSGNQPQHFGDGTRLSIL.

J is TRBJ2-2 and V is TRBV27, with 8 bases lining up with TRBD1. CDR1 and CDR2 (germline): MNHEY, SMNVEV (reference sequence). The CDR3 totals 13 residues. The junction had 5 bases not matched to a gene; V was cut back by 10 bases and J by 4 bases. CDR3 coding DNA: TGTGCCACCGGGACAGGAGGCACCGGGGAGCTGTTTTTT. Encoded protein: CATGTGGTGELFF.

J is TRBJ2-3 and V is TRBV4-3; TRBD2 matches 9 bases. Germline-derived CDR1 and CDR2 are LGHNA and YSLEER. The CDR3 consists of 15 residues. V lost 0 bases to trimming and J lost 13 bases; unmatched junction nucleotides: 11. The CDR3: CASSQDRQREAAKYF. CDR3 coding DNA: TGCGCCAGCAGCCAAGATCGGCAGCGGGAGGCCGCGAAGTATTTT.

The chain has TRBV15 and TRBJ1-2, with D tentatively TRBD1 (5 bases). The CDR3 contains 14 residues. Trimming cost V 5 bases and J 7 bases, with 17 bases left between them. CDR1 LNHNV and CDR2 YYDKDF come from the germline V gene (reference sequence). CDR3 sequence: CATSEGWGNGGYTF. As DNA, the CDR3 is TGTGCCACCAGCGAAGGGTGGGGGAATGGTGGCTACACCTTC.

The chain recombines TRBV9 with TRBJ2-1, with D possibly TRBD2 on 6 matching bases. Per the germline V gene, CDR1 is SGDLS and CDR2 is YYNGEE. Between the trimmed V and J ends, which lost 4 bases and 2 bases, there was a span of 13 bases. CDR3 length equals 15 residues. The CDR3 bases are TGTGCCAGCAGCCCCCGGGAGATTGCCTACAATGAGCAGTTCTTC. It is translated as CASSPREIAYNEQFF.